These 5 T cell receptor beta chains originate from one sample sequenced in a study of somatic mutations in cytotoxic T cells in rheumatoid arthritis. Sequenced by immunoSEQ multiplex PCR; TCRdb stores in-frame clones only, minus some. The profile shows nearly 4,500 clones, around four fifths of them singletons. The sequencing input was CD8+ T cells sorted from blood. Receptor source: a woman in her sixties with rheumatoid arthritis.

Only one count was recorded for this clone. The chain couples TRBV28 to TRBJ2-7, with D possibly TRBD2 on 6 matching bases. CDR3 length equals 13 residues. Looked up from germline, CDR1 is MDHEN and CDR2 is SYDVKM. V was clipped by 1 base and J by 4 bases, with 8 bases between them. The CDR3 coding sequence is TGTGCCAGCAGTTTATTCGGGGGATACGAGCAGTACTTC. Protein product: CASSLFGGYEQYF. Full variable domain (missing parts from reference TRBV28 and TRBJ2-7): DVKVTQSSRYLVKRTGEKVFLECVQDMDHENMFWYRQDPGLGLRLIYFSYDVKMKEKGDIPEGYSVSREKKERFSLILESASTNQTSMYLCASSLFGGYEQYFGPGTRLTVT.

As DNA, the CDR3 is TGTGCCAGCAACAGGGACAGAAGCTCCTACGAGCAGTACTTC. Amino acid sequence: CASNRDRSSYEQYF. The rearrangement uses TRBV6-5 and TRBJ2-7, with 7 nucleotides matching TRBD1. The CDR3 loop spans 14 amino acids. The ends lost 7 bases at V and 0 bases at J; junction bases unmatched: 6. CDR1 MNHEY and CDR2 SVGAGI come from the germline V gene.

This chain connects TRBV5-6 to TRBJ1-6; 11 nucleotides line up with TRBD1. V lost 4 bases and J lost 5; bases outside the gene matches: 8. The CDR3 has 17 residues. Germline V lookup: CDR1 SGHDT, CDR2 YYEEEE. CDR3 residues: CASSPDRGRNNNSPLHF. CDR3 sequence (DNA): TGTGCCAGCAGCCCGGACAGGGGGCGAAACAATAATTCACCCCTCCACTTT.

This CDR3 reads CASGGGSEAETQYF. The CDR3 DNA sequence: TGTGCCAGCGGGGGGGGAAGCGAGGCCGAGACCCAGTACTTC. The chain links TRBV28 to TRBJ2-5; TRBD2 agrees at 7 bases. There are 14 residues in the CDR3. The germline CDR1 and CDR2 sequences are MDHEN and SYDVKM. With V trimmed by 8 bases and J by 5 bases, 11 bases remained unmatched.

This clone was picked up a small number of times. This chain uses TRBV7-8 with TRBJ2-5; 8 nucleotides agree with TRBD2. The CDR3 sequence is 16 residues long. CDR1 SGHVS and CDR2 FQNEAQ come from the germline V gene. With V trimmed by 1 base and J by 2 bases, 6 bases remained unmatched. The CDR3 spells CASSLGGGGYQETQYF. The CDR3 DNA reads as TGTGCCAGCAGCTTAGGGGGCGGGGGGTATCAAGAGACCCAGTACTTC.